What follows are 14 T cell receptor beta chains derived from one specimen sequenced in a study of shared clonotypes between healthy human individuals. Only in-frame clones appear in the TCRdb table, and some are missing; sequencing was by immunoSEQ multiplex PCR. Of a few million clones in the sample, around 95% were seen once. What was sequenced was naive CD4+ T cells sorted from blood. As for subset: CD45RA+ positively selected. These receptors all stem from a man aged 18 to 35 in good health.

J is TRBJ1-1 and V is TRBV27, with 9 bases fitting TRBD1. The germline V gene has CDR1 MNHEY and CDR2 SMNVEV (reference sequence). The ends lost 5 bases at V and 5 bases at J; junction bases unmatched: 15. The CDR3 spans 17 residues. CDR3 nucleotide sequence: TGTGCCAGCAGTCCGGGGACAGGGTTAAAAGAGGAGACTGAAGCTTTCTTT. Protein: CASSPGTGLKEETEAFF.

This clone was counted a few times. This chain uses TRBV5-1 with TRBJ2-1; D unclear. Germline V CDR1 and CDR2: SGHRS, YFSETQ. This CDR3 comprises 11 residues. V gave up 2 bases and J gave up 7 bases, with 4 bases separating them. For the CDR3, the DNA is TGCGCCAGCAGCTTTTTGAATGAGCAGTTCTTC. Protein product: CASSFLNEQFF.

For this clone: Germline and junction disagree at one end, which may indicate a read error. The CDR3 region has the DNA TGTGCCAGCAGCCTGGGACAGGGACAAACGGTGGGAAACTTC. This encodes CASSLGQGQTVGNF. V usage is TRBV5-8 and J usage is TRBJ2-7, with 9 bases fitting TRBD1. CDR3 length equals 14 residues. Germline V CDR1 and CDR2: SGHTS, YDEGEE.

This clone has a single count. CDR3 amino acids: CASSTDPYSNTEAFF. The CDR3 region has the DNA TGTGCCAGCAGCACAGACCCCTATTCTAACACTGAAGCTTTCTTT. The chain carries TRBV5-8 and TRBJ1-1, with no clear D. Per the germline V gene, CDR1 is SGHTS and CDR2 is YDEGEE. Trimming left V 4 bases short and J 2 bases short, with 15 bases between. This CDR3 has 15 residues.

The genes are TRBV29-1 and TRBJ2-5; D is unresolved. The CDR3 has 13 amino acids. V lost 3 bases, J lost 2 bases, and 10 bases lay in between. Germline V gives CDR1 SQVTM, CDR2 ANQGSEA. The CDR3 protein is CSVDPLGQETQYF. The CDR3 nucleotides read TGCAGCGTTGACCCCCTGGGGCAAGAGACCCAGTACTTC.

The chain couples TRBV7-9 to TRBJ1-1; 7 nucleotides align to TRBD1. The V gene's germline CDR1 is SEHNR and CDR2 FQNEAQ (reference sequence). The CDR3 is 15 residues long. V shed 3 bases and J 4 bases; nucleotides not matched to a gene: 8. The CDR3 nucleotides read TGTGCCAGCAGCTTCGGCGACAGGGCGGCCACTGAAGCTTTCTTT. Protein product: CASSFGDRAATEAFF. The full variable domain, completed using reference TRBV7-9 and TRBJ1-1, is DTGVSQNPRHKITKRGQNVTFRCDPISEHNRLYWYRQTLGQGPEFLTYFQNEAQLEKSRLLSDRFSAERPKGSFSTLEIQRTEQGDSAMYLCASSFGDRAATEAFFGQGTRLTVV.

J is TRBJ1-3 and V is TRBV7-6, with unresolved D. V was pared by 5 bases and J by 4 bases, with 18 bases between. The CDR3 is made up of 16 amino acids. The germline V gene has CDR1 SGHVS and CDR2 FNYEAQ. The CDR3 DNA is TGTGCCAGCAGCCCCAGCCCCGGCCACGGGGGAAACACCATATATTTT. Amino acids: CASSPSPGHGGNTIYF.

V gene TRBV28 combines with J gene TRBJ2-3; 8 positions agree with TRBD2. CDR3 length equals 15 residues. CDR1 and CDR2 from the germline V gene are MDHEN and SYDVKM. V lost 7 bases and J lost 6; bases outside the gene matches: 12. CDR3 bases: TGTGCCAGCATTCTTTCCGGGGGGGCCAGGGATACGCAGTATTTT. Encoded protein: CASILSGGARDTQYF.

This sequence joins TRBV4-2 and TRBJ2-1; 13 bases fit TRBD2. Trimming took 4 bases from V and 8 from J; bases not matched to a gene: 11. CDR3 size: 17 residues. CDR1 and CDR2 (germline): LGHNA, YNFKEQ. Here the CDR3 reads CASSRATSGRAADEQFF. CDR3 sequence (DNA): TGTGCCAGCAGCCGAGCAACTAGCGGGAGGGCCGCGGATGAGCAGTTCTTC.

This rearrangement joins TRBV19 to TRBJ1-1; 9 bases are a match to TRBD1. Germline values: CDR1 LNHDA, CDR2 SQIVND (reference sequence). This CDR3 comprises 14 residues. J lost 10 bases, V lost 5 bases, and 11 bases had no gene match. This CDR3 reads CASSVLGTGRGAFF. The CDR3, as DNA: TGTGCCAGTAGTGTACTGGGGACAGGGCGCGGAGCTTTCTTT.

V gene TRBV5-6 combines with J gene TRBJ2-2; D perhaps matches TRBD2 (5 bases). V lost 4 bases and J 6 bases, leaving 19 bases between the germline ends. The CDR3 has 16 residues. Germline V gene data show CDR1 as SGHDT and CDR2 as YYEEEE. CDR3: CASSRPRGGGAGELFF. The CDR3, as DNA: TGTGCCAGCAGCCGACCCCGTGGAGGAGGCGCCGGGGAGCTGTTTTTT.

This clone occurred once. The chain has TRBV5-1 and TRBJ2-4; 7 positions match TRBD2. The germline V gene encodes CDR1 SGHRS and CDR2 YFSETQ. The CDR3 is made up of 15 amino acids. The trim removed 0 bases at V and 9 bases at J, leaving 9 bases unmatched. The CDR3 DNA sequence: TGCGCCAGCAGCTTGGAACTAGCGCGCGCGAGCATTCAGTACTTC. This sequence encodes CASSLELARASIQYF.

This sequence joins TRBV27 and TRBJ2-1; D gene uncertain. Trimming removed 5 bases from V and 7 bases from J, with 15 bases in between. Per the germline V gene, CDR1 is MNHEY and CDR2 is SMNVEV (reference sequence). This CDR3 region has 14 residues. The CDR3, as DNA: TGTGCCAGCAGTCGGGCCGATAGCCGGAATGAGCAGTTCTTC. This gives the protein CASSRADSRNEQFF.

This clone has just one count. The gene calls are TRBV28 and TRBJ1-1; maybe TRBD1 (6 bases). V lost 5 bases and J lost 1, with 17 bases in between. The CDR3 has 16 residues. In germline, CDR1 is MDHEN, CDR2 SYDVKM. Here the CDR3 DNA reads TGTGCCAGCAGTCCGGGATCTCGCAGGGGGAACACTGAAGCTTTCTTT. It yields the protein CASSPGSRRGNTEAFF. The full variable domain, completed using reference TRBV28 and TRBJ1-1, is DVKVTQSSRYLVKRTGEKVFLECVQDMDHENMFWYRQDPGLGLRLIYFSYDVKMKEKGDIPEGYSVSREKKERFSLILESASTNQTSMYLCASSPGSRRGNTEAFFGQGTRLTVV.